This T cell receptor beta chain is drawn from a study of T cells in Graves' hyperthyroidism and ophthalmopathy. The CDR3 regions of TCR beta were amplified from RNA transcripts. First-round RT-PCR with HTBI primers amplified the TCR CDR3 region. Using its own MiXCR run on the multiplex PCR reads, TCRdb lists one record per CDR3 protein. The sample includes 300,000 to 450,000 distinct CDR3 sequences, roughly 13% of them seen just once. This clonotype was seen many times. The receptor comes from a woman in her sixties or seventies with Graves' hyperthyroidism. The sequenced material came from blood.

In nucleotides, the CDR3 is TGCAGTGCTTCGCCGACTGGTAGCTCCTACGAGCAGTACTTC. Its translation: CSASPTGSSYEQYF. This chain uses TRBV20-1 with TRBJ2-7; no definite D call. From germline, CDR1 is DFQATT and CDR2 SNEGSKA (reference sequence). The CDR3 sequence is 14 residues long. With 5 bases removed from V and 0 bases from J, the gap between germline ends came to 14 bases.